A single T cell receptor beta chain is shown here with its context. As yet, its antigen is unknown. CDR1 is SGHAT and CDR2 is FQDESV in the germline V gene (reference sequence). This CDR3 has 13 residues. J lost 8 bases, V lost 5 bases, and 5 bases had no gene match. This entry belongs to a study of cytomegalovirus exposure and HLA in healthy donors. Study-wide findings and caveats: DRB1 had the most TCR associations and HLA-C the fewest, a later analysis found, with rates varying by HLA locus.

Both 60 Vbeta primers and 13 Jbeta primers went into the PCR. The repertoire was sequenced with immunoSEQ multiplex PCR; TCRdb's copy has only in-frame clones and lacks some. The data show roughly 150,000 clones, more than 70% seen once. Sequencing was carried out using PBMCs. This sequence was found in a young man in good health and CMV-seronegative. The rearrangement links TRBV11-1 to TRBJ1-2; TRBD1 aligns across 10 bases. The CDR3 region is CASSPGTGVGYTF. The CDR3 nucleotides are TGTGCCAGCAGCCCCGGGACAGGGGTGGGCTACACCTTC.